The TCR beta chain described here comes from a study of vaccination and CD4 T cells after COVID-19. Treatment defined: roughly 10-day PBMC culture with coronavirus spike peptide pools or control peptides (ViraFEST assay). Following expansion of antigen-specific T cells with peptide pools, ViraFEST then sequenced TCRs. Recorded positive PCR dates fall between March and December 2020, preceding US Alpha, Beta and Delta variants. Between the trimmed V and J ends, which lost 3 bases and 0 bases, there was a span of 11 bases. CDR1 is SEHNR and CDR2 is FQNEAQ in the germline V gene (reference sequence). The CDR3 sequence is 15 residues long. A note on this clonotype: Its antigen is not known.

Researchers used the Oncomine TCR Beta short-read assay to sequence DNA from cultured CD4+ T cells. TCRdb recomputed calls from the PCR reads with MiXCR, one row per CDR3 protein. Seen here are about 18,000 distinct CDR3 sequences, roughly 70% observed once, and the top ten hold 4.5% to 7%. This sequence originates from a human donor who had recovered from COVID-19. Input material: CD4+ T cells from blood, cultured in vitro. The J gene is TRBJ1-2, the V gene TRBV7-9; the D gene is possibly TRBD1 (5 bases). CDR3 nucleotides: TGTGCCAGCAGCTTCGGAGGGGCAACTAACTATGGCTACACCTTC. Amino acids: CASSFGGATNYGYTF. The entire variable domain, with the rest obtained from reference TRBV7-9 and TRBJ1-2, is as follows: DTGVSQNPRHKITKRGQNVTFRCDPISEHNRLYWYRQTLGQGPEFLTYFQNEAQLEKSRLLSDRFSAERPKGSFSTLEIQRTEQGDSAMYLCASSFGGATNYGYTFGSGTRLTVV.